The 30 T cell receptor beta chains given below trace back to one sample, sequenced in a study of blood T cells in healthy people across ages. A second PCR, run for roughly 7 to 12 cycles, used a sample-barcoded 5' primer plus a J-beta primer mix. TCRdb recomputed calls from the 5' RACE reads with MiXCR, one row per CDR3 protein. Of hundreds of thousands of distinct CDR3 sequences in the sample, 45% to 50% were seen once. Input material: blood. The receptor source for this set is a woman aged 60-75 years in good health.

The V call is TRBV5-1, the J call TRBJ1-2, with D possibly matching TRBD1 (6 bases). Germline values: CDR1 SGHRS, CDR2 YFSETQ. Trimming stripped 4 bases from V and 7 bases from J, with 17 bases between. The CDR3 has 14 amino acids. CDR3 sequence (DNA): TGCGCCAGCAGCCCCAAAGCGGGGGGCGGTGGCTACACCTTC. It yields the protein CASSPKAGGGGYTF.

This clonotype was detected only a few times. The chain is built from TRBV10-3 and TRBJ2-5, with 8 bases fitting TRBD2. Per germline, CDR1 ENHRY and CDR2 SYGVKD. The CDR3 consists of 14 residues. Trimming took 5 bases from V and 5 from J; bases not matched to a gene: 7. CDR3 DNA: TGTGCCATCAGTCCAAGCGGGAGCGCGGAGACCCAGTACTTC. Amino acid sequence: CAISPSGSAETQYF.

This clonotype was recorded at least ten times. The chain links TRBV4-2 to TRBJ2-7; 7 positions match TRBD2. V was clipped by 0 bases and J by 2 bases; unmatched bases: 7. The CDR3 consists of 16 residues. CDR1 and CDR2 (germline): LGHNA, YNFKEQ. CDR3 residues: CASSQEVSAGAYEQYF. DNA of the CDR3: TGTGCCAGCAGCCAAGAGGTCTCGGCGGGAGCCTACGAGCAGTACTTC.

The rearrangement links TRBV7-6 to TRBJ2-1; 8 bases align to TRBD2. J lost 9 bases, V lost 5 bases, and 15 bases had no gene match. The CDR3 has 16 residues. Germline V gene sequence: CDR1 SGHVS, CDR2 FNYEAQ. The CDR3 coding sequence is TGTGCCAGCAGCCCTACCACTAGCGGAGATAACAGTGAGCAGTTCTTC. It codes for CASSPTTSGDNSEQFF.

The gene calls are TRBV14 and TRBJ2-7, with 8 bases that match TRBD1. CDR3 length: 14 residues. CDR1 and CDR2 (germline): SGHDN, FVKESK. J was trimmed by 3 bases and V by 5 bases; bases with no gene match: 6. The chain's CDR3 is CASSGGQARYEQYF. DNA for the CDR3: TGTGCCAGCAGCGGGGGACAGGCACGCTACGAGCAGTACTTC.

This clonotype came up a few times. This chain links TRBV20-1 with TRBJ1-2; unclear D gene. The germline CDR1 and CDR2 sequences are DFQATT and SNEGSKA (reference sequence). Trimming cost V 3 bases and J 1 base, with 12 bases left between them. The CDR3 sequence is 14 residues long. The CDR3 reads CSARVTSVNYGYTF. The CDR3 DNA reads TGCAGTGCTAGGGTGACTTCAGTTAACTATGGCTACACCTTC.

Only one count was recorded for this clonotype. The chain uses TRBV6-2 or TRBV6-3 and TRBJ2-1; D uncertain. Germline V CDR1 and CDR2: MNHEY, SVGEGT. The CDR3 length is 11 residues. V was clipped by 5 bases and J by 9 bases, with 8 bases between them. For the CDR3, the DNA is TGTGCCAGCAGTGTCGCAGTTGAGCAGTTCTTC. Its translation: CASSVAVEQFF.

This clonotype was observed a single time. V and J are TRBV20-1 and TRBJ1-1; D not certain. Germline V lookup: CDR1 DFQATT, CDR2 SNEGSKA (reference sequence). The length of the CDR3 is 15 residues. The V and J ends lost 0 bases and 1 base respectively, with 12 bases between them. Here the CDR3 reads CSARERPGRNTEAFF. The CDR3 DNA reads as TGCAGTGCTAGAGAAAGGCCGGGCAGGAACACTGAAGCTTTCTTT.

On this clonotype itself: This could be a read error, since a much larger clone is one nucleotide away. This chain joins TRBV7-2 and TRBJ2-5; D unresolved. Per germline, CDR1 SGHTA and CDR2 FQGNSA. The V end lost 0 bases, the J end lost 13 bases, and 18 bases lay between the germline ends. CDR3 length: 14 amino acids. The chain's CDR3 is CASSLAIRYNERYF. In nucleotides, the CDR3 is TGTGCCAGCAGCTTAGCGATCCGGTACAATGAGCGGTACTTC.

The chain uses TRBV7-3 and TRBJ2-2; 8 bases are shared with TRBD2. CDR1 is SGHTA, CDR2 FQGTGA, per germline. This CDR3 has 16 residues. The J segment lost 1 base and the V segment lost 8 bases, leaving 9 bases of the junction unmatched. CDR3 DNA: TGTGCCAGCGGACCCTTCGCGGGAGGGAACACCGGGGAGCTGTTTTTT. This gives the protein CASGPFAGGNTGELFF.

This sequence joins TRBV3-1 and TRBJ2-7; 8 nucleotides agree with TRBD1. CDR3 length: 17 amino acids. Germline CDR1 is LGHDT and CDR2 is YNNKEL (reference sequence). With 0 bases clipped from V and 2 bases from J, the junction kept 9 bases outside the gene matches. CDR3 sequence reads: CASSQEGVLGQAYEQYF. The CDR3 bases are TGTGCCAGCAGCCAAGAGGGGGTGCTGGGACAGGCCTACGAGCAGTACTTC.

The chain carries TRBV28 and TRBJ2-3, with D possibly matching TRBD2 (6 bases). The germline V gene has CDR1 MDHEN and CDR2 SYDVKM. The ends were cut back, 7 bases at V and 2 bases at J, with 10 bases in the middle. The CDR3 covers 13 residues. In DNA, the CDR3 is TGTGCCAGCACCTCGGACTACACAGATACGCAGTATTTT. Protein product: CASTSDYTDTQYF.

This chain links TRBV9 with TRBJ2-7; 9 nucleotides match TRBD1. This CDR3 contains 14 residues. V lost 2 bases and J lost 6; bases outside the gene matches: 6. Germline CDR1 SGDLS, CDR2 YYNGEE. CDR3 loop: CASSVGTGYREQYF. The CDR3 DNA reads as TGTGCCAGCAGCGTTGGGACAGGGTATCGCGAGCAGTACTTC.

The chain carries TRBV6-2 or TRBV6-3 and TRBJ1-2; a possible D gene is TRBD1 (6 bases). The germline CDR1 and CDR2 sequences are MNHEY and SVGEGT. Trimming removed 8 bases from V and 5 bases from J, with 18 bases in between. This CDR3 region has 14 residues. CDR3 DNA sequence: TGTGCCAGCCGACCGACAGGAAGGGGGTATGGCTACACCTTC. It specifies CASRPTGRGYGYTF.

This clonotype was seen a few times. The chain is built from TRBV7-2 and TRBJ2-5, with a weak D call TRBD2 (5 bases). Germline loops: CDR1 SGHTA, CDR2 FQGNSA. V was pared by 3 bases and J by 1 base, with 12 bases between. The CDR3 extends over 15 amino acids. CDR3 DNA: TGTGCCAGCAGCTTTATTTGGCTAGCCCAAGAGACCCAGTACTTC. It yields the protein CASSFIWLAQETQYF.

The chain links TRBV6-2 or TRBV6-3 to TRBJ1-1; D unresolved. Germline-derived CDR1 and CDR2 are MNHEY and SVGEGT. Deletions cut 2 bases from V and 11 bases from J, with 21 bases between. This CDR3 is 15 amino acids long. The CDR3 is CASSYHEATWRGAFF. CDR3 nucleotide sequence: TGTGCCAGCAGTTACCATGAGGCTACTTGGCGTGGCGCTTTCTTT.

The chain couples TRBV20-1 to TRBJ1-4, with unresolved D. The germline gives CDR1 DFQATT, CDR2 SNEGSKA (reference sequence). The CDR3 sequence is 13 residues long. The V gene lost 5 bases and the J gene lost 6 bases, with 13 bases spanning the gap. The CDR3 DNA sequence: TGCAGTGCTTTTGGGGAGGAGTATGAAAAACTGTTTTTT. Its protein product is CSAFGEEYEKLFF.

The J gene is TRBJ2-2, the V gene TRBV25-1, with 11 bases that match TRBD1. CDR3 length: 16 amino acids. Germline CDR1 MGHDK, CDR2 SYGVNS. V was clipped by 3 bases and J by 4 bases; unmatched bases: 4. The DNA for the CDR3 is TGTGCCAGCAGTGACCTGGGACAGGGGGGCACCGGGGAGCTGTTTTTT. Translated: CASSDLGQGGTGELFF.

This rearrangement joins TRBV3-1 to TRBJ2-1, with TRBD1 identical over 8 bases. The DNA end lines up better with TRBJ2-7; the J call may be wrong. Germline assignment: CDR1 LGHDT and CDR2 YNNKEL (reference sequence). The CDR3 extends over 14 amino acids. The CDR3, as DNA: TGTGCCAGCAGCCAAGGCCGACAGGGGAATGAGCAGTACTTC. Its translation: CASSQGRQGNEQYF.

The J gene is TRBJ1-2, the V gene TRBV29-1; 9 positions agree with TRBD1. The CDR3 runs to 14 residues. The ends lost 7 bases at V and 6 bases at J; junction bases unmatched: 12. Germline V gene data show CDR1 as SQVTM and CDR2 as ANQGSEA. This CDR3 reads CSAKKMGQGDGYTF. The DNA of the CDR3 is TGCAGCGCAAAGAAAATGGGACAGGGCGATGGCTACACCTTC. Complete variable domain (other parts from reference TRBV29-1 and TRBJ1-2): SAVISQKPSRDICQRGTSLTIQCQVDSQVTMMFWYRQQPGQSLTLIATANQGSEATYESGFVIDKFPISRPNLTFSTLTVSNMSPEDSSIYLCSAKKMGQGDGYTFGSGTRLTVV.

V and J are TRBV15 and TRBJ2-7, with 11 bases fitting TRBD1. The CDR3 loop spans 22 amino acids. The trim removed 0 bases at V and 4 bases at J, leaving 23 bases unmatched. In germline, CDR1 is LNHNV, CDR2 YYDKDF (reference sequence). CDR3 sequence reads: CATSRDLWTGGKLAGEEYEQYF. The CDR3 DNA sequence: TGTGCCACCAGCAGAGATTTGTGGACAGGGGGCAAGTTGGCCGGCGAGGAATACGAGCAGTACTTC.

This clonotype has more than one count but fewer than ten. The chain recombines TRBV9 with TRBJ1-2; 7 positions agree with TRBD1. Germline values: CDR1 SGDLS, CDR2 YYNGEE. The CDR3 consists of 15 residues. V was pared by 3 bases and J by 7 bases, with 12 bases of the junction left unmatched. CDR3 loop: CASSAQSTGASGYTF. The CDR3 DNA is TGTGCCAGCAGCGCCCAAAGTACAGGGGCCTCTGGCTACACCTTC.

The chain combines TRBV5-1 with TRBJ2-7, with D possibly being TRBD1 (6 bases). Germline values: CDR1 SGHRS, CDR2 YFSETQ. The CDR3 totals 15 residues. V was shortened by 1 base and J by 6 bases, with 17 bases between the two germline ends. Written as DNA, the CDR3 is TGCGCCAGCAGCTTGTCTCCAGGGGATGACGGCGAGCAGTACTTC. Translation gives CASSLSPGDDGEQYF.

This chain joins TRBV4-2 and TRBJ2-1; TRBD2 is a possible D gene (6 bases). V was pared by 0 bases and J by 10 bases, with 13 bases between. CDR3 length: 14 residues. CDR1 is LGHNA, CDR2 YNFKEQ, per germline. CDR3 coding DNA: TGTGCCAGCAGCCAAGATTGGGGGGTACGGGAGCAGTTCTTC. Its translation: CASSQDWGVREQFF.

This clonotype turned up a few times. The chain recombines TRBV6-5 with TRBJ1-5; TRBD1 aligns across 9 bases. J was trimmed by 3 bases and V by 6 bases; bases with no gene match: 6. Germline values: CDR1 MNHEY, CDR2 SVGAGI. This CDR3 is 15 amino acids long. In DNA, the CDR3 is TGTGCCAGCAGACACGGGGACAGGGACAATCAGCCCCAGCATTTT. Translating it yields CASRHGDRDNQPQHF.

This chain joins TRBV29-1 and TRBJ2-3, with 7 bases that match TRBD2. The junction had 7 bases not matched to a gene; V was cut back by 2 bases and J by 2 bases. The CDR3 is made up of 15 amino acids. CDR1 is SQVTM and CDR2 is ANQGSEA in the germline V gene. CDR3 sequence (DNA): TGCAGCGTTGAAAGTTTCGGGAGGTTCACAGATACGCAGTATTTT. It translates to CSVESFGRFTDTQYF.

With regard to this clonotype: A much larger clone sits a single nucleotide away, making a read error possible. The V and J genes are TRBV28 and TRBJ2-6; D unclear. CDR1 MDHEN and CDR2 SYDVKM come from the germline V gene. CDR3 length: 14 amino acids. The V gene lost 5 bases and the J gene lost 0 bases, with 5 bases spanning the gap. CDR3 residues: CASSVTSGANVLTF. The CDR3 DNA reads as TGTGCCAGCAGTGTGACCTCTGGGGCCAACGTCCTGACTTTC.

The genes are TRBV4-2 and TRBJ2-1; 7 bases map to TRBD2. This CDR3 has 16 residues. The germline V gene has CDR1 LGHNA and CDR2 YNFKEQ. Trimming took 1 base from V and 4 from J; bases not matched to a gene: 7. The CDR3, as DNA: TGTGCCAGCAGCCAAGTTGCGGGAGCCACATACAATGAGCAGTTCTTC. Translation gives CASSQVAGATYNEQFF.

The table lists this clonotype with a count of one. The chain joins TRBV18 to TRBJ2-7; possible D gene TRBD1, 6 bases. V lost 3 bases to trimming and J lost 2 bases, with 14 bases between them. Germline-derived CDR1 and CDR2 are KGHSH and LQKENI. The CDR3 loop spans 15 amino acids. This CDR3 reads CASSPTRDKTYEQYF. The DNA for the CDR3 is TGTGCCAGCTCACCGACACGGGACAAGACCTACGAGCAGTACTTC.

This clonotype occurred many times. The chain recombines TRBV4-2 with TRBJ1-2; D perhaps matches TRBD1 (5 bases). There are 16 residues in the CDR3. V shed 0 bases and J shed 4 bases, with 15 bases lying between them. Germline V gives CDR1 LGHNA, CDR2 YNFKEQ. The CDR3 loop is CASSQEIRVLSYGYTF. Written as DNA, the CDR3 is TGTGCCAGCAGCCAAGAGATCAGGGTTTTGAGCTATGGCTACACCTTC.